The clone carrying this T cell receptor (beta chain) was observed many times. Its target is unknown. The read gets to within 3 residues of the CDR3 end, and the germline J gene fills in the rest. The protocol was immunoSEQ multiplex PCR, while the TCRdb copy is restricted to in-frame clones and leaves out a portion. The data list 16,000 or so clones, none observed once; approximately 14% falls to the top ten. Both groups were predominantly of Caucasian heritage. This entry is derived from a study of T cell clonality in common variable immunodeficiency. Study conclusions and caveats: CVID subjects showed higher TCRbeta clonality than healthy controls. Reportedly, TCR beta sequences from common variable immunodeficiency showed fewer deletions and N-nucleotide insertions. Authors noted CVID clonality's cause needs subpopulation repertoire sequencing.

This CDR3 spans 14 amino acids. Trimming took off 0 bases at V and 7 bases at J, with 12 bases between the two ends. Germline CDR1 is GTSNPN and CDR2 is SVGIG (reference sequence). The chain is built from TRBV30 and TRBJ1-4; D perhaps matches TRBD1 (5 bases). Sequencing was performed on peripheral blood mononuclear cells. This receptor was identified in a human donor with common variable immunodeficiency. The covered CDR3 bases are TGTGCCTGGAGTGTACCTGGGACTGGTGAAAAA. Its protein is CAWSVPGTGEK. The CDR3 as a whole reads CAWSVPGTGEKLFF.